This TCR beta chain is from a study of blood T cell repertoires in COVID-19. Study-level information: Samples came from the United States, Italy and Spain, spanning acute and convalescent COVID-19. Sources were T cells, B-cell-depleted T cells, or PBMCs; the material itself was cDNA or gDNA.

The CDR3 sequence is 14 residues long. The trim removed 3 bases at V and 5 bases at J, leaving 3 bases unmatched. In germline, CDR1 is SGHTA, CDR2 FQGNSA. About this clone itself: Different DNA sequences within this sample yield the same CDR3.

Per the original methods: Using reference gene primer amplification, nucleated cell counts were estimated. Here immunoSEQ multiplex PCR was the method, and the copy in TCRdb shows in-frame clones only, minus some. Clonal size and the V and J genes are those of that table, whereas D and trimming came from the DNA. The sample shows over 250,000 clones, more than 75% of them seen only once. This clonotype was sampled from a woman aged 40 to 50 who had recovered from COVID-19. What was sequenced was peripheral blood. The chain is built from TRBV7-2 and TRBJ2-5, with TRBD1 identical over 10 bases. CDR3 loop: CASSLTGGGETQYF. The DNA of the CDR3 is TGTGCCAGCAGCTTGACAGGGGGCGGGGAGACCCAGTACTTC.